This TCR beta chain was found in a study of T cells in Graves' hyperthyroidism and ophthalmopathy. RNA transcripts provided the source from which TCR beta CDR3 regions were amplified. Initially, a first-round RT-PCR of the TCR CDR3 employed the HTBI primer set. Each CDR3 protein is one row after TCRdb ran MiXCR on the multiplex PCR reads. This table holds about 540,000 distinct CDR3 sequences, roughly 46% found once. Per germline, CDR1 MGHDK and CDR2 SYGVNS. CDR3 length: 14 amino acids. V lost 8 bases, J lost 2 bases, and 16 bases lay in between. Those patients with uncontrolled infection, other autoimmune disease, pregnancy or lactation were excluded.

Input material: peripheral blood or thyroid tissue (not recorded which). The chain combines TRBV25-1 with TRBJ2-7, with D possibly matching TRBD2 (5 bases). The source is a woman aged 18-29 years with Graves' hyperthyroidism. The CDR3 DNA follows: TGTGCCAGCTCCCGCCTCCCCGGGACCTACGAGCAGTACTTC. Translated: CASSRLPGTYEQYF.